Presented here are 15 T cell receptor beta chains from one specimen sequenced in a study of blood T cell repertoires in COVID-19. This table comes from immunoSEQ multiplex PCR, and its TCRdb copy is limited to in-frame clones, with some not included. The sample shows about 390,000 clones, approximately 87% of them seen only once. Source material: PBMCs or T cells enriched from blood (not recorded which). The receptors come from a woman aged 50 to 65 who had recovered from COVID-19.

As DNA, the CDR3 is TGTGCCTGGAGTGGAACGGGACATTCGAACACCGGGGAGCTGTTTTTT. Translating gives CAWSGTGHSNTGELFF. V and J are TRBV30 and TRBJ2-2; D may be TRBD1 (6 bases). The V and J ends lost 1 base and 0 bases respectively, with 12 bases between them. Germline V CDR1 and CDR2: GTSNPN, SVGIG (reference sequence). The CDR3 has 16 residues.

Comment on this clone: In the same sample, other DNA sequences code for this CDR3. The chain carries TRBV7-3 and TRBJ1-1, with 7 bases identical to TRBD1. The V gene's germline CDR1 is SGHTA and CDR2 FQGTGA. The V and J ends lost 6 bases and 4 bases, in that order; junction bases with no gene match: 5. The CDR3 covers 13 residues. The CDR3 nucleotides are TGTGCCAGCAGTCTAGGGGGCAGCACTGAAGCTTTCTTT. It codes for CASSLGGSTEAFF. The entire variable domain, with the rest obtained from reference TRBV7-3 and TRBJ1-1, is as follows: GAGVSQTPSNKVTEKGKYVELRCDPISGHTALYWYRQSLGQGPEFLIYFQGTGAADDSGLPNDRFFAVRPEGSVSTLKIQRTERGDSAVYLCASSLGGSTEAFFGQGTRLTVV.

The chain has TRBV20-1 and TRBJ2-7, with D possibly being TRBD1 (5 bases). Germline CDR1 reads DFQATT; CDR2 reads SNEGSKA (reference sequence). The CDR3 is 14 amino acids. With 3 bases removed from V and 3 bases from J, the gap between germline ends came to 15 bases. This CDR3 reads CSASSRASLYEQYF. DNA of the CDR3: TGCAGTGCTAGTTCCAGGGCTAGTCTCTACGAGCAGTACTTC.

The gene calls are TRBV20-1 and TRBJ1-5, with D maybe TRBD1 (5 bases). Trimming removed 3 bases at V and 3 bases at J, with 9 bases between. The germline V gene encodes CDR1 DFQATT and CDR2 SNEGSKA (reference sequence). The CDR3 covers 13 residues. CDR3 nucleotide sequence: TGCAGTGCTAGTAGCAGGGACAATCAGCCCCAGCATTTT. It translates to CSASSRDNQPQHF.

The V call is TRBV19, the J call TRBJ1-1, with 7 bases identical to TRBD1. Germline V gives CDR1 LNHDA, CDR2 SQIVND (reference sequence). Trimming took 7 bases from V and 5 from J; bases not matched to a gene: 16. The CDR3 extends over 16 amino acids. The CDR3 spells CASKKGGDVSWTEAFF. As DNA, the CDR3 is TGTGCCAGTAAAAAAGGGGGCGACGTCTCGTGGACTGAAGCTTTCTTT.

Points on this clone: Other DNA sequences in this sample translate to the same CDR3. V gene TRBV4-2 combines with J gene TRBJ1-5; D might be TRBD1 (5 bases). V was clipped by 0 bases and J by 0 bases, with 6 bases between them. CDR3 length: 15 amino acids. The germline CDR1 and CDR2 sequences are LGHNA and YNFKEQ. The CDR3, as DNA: TGTGCCAGCAGCCAAGAGGGGGGTAGCAATCAGCCCCAGCATTTT. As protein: CASSQEGGSNQPQHF.

The CDR3 bases are TGTGCCACCAGCGTCCGGGTCAGCAATCAGCCCCAGCATTTT. Its protein product is CATSVRVSNQPQHF. This sequence joins TRBV15 and TRBJ1-5, with D hard to call. The CDR3 contains 14 residues. Germline CDR1 and CDR2: LNHNV and YYDKDF (reference sequence). The V and J ends lost 5 bases and 1 base respectively, with 9 bases between them.

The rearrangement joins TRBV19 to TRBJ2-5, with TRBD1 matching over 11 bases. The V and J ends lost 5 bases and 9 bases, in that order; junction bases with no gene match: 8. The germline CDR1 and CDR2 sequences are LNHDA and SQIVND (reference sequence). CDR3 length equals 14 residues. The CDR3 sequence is CASSPGTGGVPQYF. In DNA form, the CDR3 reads TGTGCCAGTAGTCCTGGGACAGGGGGGGTACCCCAGTACTTC.

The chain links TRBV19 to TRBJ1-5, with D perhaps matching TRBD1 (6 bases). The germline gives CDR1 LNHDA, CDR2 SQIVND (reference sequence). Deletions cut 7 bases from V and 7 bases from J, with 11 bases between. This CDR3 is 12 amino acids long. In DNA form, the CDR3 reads TGTGCCAGTAAATGGGGGCGACAGCCCCAGCATTTT. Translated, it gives CASKWGRQPQHF.

The CDR3 protein is CASSVGQAGHYGYTF. The CDR3 nucleotides are TGTGCCAGCAGCGTAGGGCAGGCAGGGCACTATGGCTACACCTTC. J is TRBJ1-2 and V is TRBV9; D is possibly TRBD1 (5 bases). V gave up 0 bases and J gave up 3 bases, with 12 bases separating them. The CDR3 extends over 15 amino acids. Germline V gene lookup returns CDR1 SGDLS and CDR2 YYNGEE. Based on the CDR3 plus reference TRBV9 and TRBJ1-2, the full variable domain is DSGVTQTPKHLITATGQRVTLRCSPRSGDLSVYWYQQSLDQGLQFLIQYYNGEERAKGNILERFSAQQFPDLHSELNLSSLELGDSALYFCASSVGQAGHYGYTFGSGTRLTVV.

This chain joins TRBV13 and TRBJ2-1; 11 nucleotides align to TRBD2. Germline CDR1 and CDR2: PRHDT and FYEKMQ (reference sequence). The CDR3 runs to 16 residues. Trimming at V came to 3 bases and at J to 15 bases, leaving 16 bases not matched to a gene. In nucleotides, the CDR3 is TGTGCCAGCAGCTTTGGGAGGCTAGCGGGGGGTATCCACCCGTTCTTC. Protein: CASSFGRLAGGIHPFF. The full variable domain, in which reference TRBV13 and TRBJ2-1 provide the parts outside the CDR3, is AAGVIQSPRHLIKEKRETATLKCYPIPRHDTVYWYQQGPGQDPQFLISFYEKMQSDKGSIPDRFSAQQFSDYHSELNMSSLELGDSALYFCASSFGRLAGGIHPFFGPGTRLTVL.

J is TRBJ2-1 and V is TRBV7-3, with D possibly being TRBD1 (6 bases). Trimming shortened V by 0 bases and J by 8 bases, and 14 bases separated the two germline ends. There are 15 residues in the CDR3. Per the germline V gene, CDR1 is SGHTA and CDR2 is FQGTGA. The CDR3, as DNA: TGTGCCAGCAGCTTAACTAGGGACACCATGGATGAGCAGTTCTTC. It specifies CASSLTRDTMDEQFF.

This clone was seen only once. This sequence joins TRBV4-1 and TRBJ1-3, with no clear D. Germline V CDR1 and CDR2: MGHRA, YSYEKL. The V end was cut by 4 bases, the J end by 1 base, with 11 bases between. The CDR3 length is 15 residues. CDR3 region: CASSPRMGSGNTIYF. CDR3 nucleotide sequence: TGCGCCAGCAGCCCTAGAATGGGTTCTGGAAACACCATATATTTT.

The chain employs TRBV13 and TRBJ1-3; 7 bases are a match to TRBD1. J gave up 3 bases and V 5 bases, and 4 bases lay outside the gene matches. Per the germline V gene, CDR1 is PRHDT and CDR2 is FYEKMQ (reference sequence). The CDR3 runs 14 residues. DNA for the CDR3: TGTGCCAGCAGCAACGACAGGGATGGAAACACCATATATTTT. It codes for CASSNDRDGNTIYF.

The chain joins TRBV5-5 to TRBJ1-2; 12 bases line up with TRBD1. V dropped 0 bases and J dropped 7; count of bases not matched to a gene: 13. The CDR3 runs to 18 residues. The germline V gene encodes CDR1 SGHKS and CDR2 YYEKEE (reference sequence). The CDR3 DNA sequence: TGTGCCAGCAGCTTGGTAATGGGACAGGGGGCGAAAGATGGTGGCTACACCTTC. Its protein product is CASSLVMGQGAKDGGYTF.